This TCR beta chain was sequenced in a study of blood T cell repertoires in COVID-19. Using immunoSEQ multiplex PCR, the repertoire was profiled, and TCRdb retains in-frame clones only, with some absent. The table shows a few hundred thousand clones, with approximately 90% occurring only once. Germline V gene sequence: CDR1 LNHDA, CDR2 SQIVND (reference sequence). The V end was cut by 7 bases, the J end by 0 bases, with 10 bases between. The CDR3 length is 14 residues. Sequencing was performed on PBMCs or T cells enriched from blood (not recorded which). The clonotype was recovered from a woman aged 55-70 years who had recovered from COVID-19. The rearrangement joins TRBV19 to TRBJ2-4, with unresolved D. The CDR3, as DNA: TGTGCCAGTACCCCACCGGGAGCCAAAAACATTCAGTACTTC. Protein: CASTPPGAKNIQYF.